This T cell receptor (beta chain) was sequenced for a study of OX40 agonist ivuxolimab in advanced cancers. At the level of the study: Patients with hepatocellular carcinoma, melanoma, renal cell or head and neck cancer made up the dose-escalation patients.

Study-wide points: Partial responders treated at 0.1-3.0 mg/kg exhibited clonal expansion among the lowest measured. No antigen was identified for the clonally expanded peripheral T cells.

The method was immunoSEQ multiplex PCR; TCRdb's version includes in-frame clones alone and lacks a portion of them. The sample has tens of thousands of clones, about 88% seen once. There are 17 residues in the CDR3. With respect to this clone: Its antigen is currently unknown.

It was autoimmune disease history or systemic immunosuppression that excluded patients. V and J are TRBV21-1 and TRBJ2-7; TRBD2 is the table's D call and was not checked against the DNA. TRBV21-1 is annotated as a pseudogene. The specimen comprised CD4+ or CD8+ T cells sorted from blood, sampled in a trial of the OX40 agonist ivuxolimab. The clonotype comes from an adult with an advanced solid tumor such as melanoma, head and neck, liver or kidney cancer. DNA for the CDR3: TGTGCCAGCACCTCAAGCATGGTCTGGGAGTGGATCCACGAGCAGTACTTC. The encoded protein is CASTSSMVWEWIHEQYF.